The rows below give T cell receptor beta chains drawn from one sample of a study of CD8 T cells in ankylosing spondylitis. Via MiXCR, TCRdb re-called the 5' RACE reads, giving one row per CDR3 protein. The table shows 200,000 to 250,000 distinct CDR3 sequences, with about 30% occurring only once. The sequenced sample was blood, either unsorted or a sorted T cell fraction (not recorded which). These TCRs come from a male donor with ankylosing spondylitis or in good health (not recorded which). Each CDR3 is given with its conserved first and last residue. D genes are given only for firm matches. Expanded clones get a size class; other rows say once, few or many, or leave the size out.

v_gene: TRBV20-1
abundance: NA
d_gene: TRBD1
j_gene: TRBJ2-7
CDR3aa: CSAGDRVKFYEQYF
CDR3nt: TGCAGTGCCGGGGACAGGGTGAAGTTCTACGAGCAGTACTTC

v_gene: TRBV20-1
abundance: few
d_gene: NA
j_gene: TRBJ1-1
CDR3aa: CSADGTVGNTEAFF
CDR3nt: TGCAGTGCCGACGGGACGGTGGGTAACACTGAAGCTTTCTTT

v_gene: TRBV12-3/TRBV12-4
abundance: NA
d_gene: TRBD1
j_gene: TRBJ1-4
CDR3aa: CASSSPGGLEEKLFF
CDR3nt: TGTGCCAGCAGTTCCCCAGGGGGCCTAGAGGAAAAACTGTTTTTT

v_gene: TRBV7-9
abundance: many
d_gene: NA
j_gene: TRBJ2-3
CDR3aa: CASSLDTQYF
CDR3nt: TGTGCCAGCAGCCTAGATACGCAGTATTTT

v_gene: TRBV10-3
abundance: few
d_gene: TRBD2
j_gene: TRBJ2-7
CDR3aa: CATLGGYEQYF
CDR3nt: TGTGCCACCTTGGGGGGGTACGAGCAGTACTTC

v_gene: TRBV12-3/TRBV12-4
abundance: few
d_gene: NA
j_gene: TRBJ1-6
CDR3aa: CASSSNTNSPLHF
CDR3nt: TGTGCCAGCAGTTCCAACACCAATTCACCCCTCCACTTT

v_gene: TRBV20-1
abundance: few
d_gene: NA
j_gene: TRBJ2-3
CDR3aa: CSGAPGLTKWPAQYF
CDR3nt: TGCAGTGGCGCCCCGGGACTTACGAAATGGCCCGCGCAGTATTTT

v_gene: TRBV11-2
abundance: NA
d_gene: NA
j_gene: TRBJ2-7
CDR3aa: CASSNTGEGRYEQYF
CDR3nt: TGTGCCAGCAGCAACACAGGGGAGGGGCGATACGAGCAGTACTTC

v_gene: TRBV6-1
abundance: NA
d_gene: NA
j_gene: TRBJ2-3
CDR3aa: CASKEVNTQYF
CDR3nt: TGTGCCAGCAAGGAGGTAAATACGCAGTATTTT

v_gene: TRBV10-3
abundance: once
d_gene: NA
j_gene: TRBJ2-1
CDR3aa: CAISEDPTRNEQFF
CDR3nt: TGTGCCATCAGTGAGGACCCGACGAGGAATGAGCAGTTCTTC

v_gene: TRBV29-1
abundance: few
d_gene: TRBD2
j_gene: TRBJ2-3
CDR3aa: CSVGDGGGTDTQYF
CDR3nt: TGCAGCGTTGGGGACGGCGGGGGGACAGATACGCAGTATTTT

v_gene: TRBV12-3/TRBV12-4
abundance: NA
d_gene: TRBD1
j_gene: TRBJ1-2
CDR3aa: CASTLRTGGDNYGYTF
CDR3nt: TGTGCCAGCACCCTCCGGACAGGAGGGGATAACTATGGCTACACCTTC

v_gene: TRBV20-1
abundance: NA
d_gene: TRBD1
j_gene: TRBJ2-3
CDR3aa: CSARETGGPDTQYF
CDR3nt: TGCAGTGCTAGAGAAACAGGGGGCCCAGATACGCAGTATTTT

v_gene: TRBV20-1
abundance: NA
d_gene: NA
j_gene: TRBJ2-3
CDR3aa: CSVDPSRGRTDTQYF
CDR3nt: TGCAGTGTTGACCCTTCCCGGGGGCGCACAGATACGCAGTATTTT

v_gene: TRBV27
abundance: few
d_gene: NA
j_gene: TRBJ2-7
CDR3aa: CASSVSTYSGYEQYF
CDR3nt: TGTGCCAGCAGTGTTTCAACTTATAGTGGCTACGAGCAGTACTTC

v_gene: TRBV7-9
abundance: NA
d_gene: NA
j_gene: TRBJ2-3
CDR3aa: CASSLGGWETDTQYF
CDR3nt: TGTGCCAGCAGCTTAGGAGGATGGGAGACAGATACGCAGTATTTT

v_gene: TRBV6-5
abundance: few
d_gene: TRBD1
j_gene: TRBJ2-7
CDR3aa: CASSSPGQGWVQYF
CDR3nt: TGTGCCAGCAGTTCCCCGGGACAGGGATGGGTGCAGTACTTC

v_gene: TRBV5-6
abundance: NA
d_gene: NA
j_gene: TRBJ2-3
CDR3aa: CASSALQGSRVVDTQYF
CDR3nt: TGTGCCAGCAGCGCCCTACAGGGATCCAGGGTCGTGGATACGCAGTATTTT

v_gene: TRBV6-1
abundance: few
d_gene: TRBD1
j_gene: TRBJ2-2
CDR3aa: CASSERQGTGELFF
CDR3nt: TGTGCCAGCAGCGAAAGACAGGGGACCGGGGAGCTGTTTTTT

v_gene: TRBV29-1
abundance: few
d_gene: TRBD1
j_gene: TRBJ1-3
CDR3aa: CSATGGSSGNTIYF
CDR3nt: TGCAGCGCCACAGGGGGAAGCTCTGGAAACACCATATATTTT

v_gene: TRBV10-3
abundance: NA
d_gene: NA
j_gene: TRBJ1-1
CDR3aa: CAISSNQGSEAFF
CDR3nt: TGTGCCATCAGTAGCAACCAGGGATCTGAAGCTTTCTTT

v_gene: TRBV3-1
abundance: NA
d_gene: NA
j_gene: TRBJ2-1
CDR3aa: CASGPGTLEFF
CDR3nt: TGTGCCAGCGGCCCCGGGACCCTAGAGTTCTTC

v_gene: TRBV5-5
abundance: few
d_gene: TRBD2
j_gene: TRBJ2-3
CDR3aa: CASSLRENGDTQYF
CDR3nt: TGTGCCAGCAGCCTGCGGGAGAACGGGGATACGCAGTATTTT

v_gene: TRBV12-3/TRBV12-4
abundance: NA
d_gene: NA
j_gene: TRBJ1-4
CDR3aa: CASSFVAAGGEKLFF
CDR3nt: TGTGCCAGCAGTTTTGTTGCTGCGGGGGGTGAAAAACTGTTTTTT

v_gene: TRBV29-1
abundance: few
d_gene: NA
j_gene: TRBJ1-2
CDR3aa: CSVEAGLTNYGYTF
CDR3nt: TGCAGCGTTGAAGCTGGACTGACTAACTATGGCTACACCTTC

v_gene: TRBV20-1
abundance: NA
d_gene: TRBD2
j_gene: TRBJ2-5
CDR3aa: CSARLAGPGAAQYF
CDR3nt: TGCAGTGCAAGACTAGCGGGGCCTGGTGCGGCCCAGTACTTC

v_gene: TRBV28
abundance: NA
d_gene: NA
j_gene: TRBJ2-3
CDR3aa: CASSLQGHTQYF
CDR3nt: TGTGCCAGCAGTTTACAGGGCCATACGCAGTATTTT

v_gene: TRBV18
abundance: once
d_gene: NA
j_gene: TRBJ2-5
CDR3aa: CASSEGFRSEETQYF
CDR3nt: TGTGCCAGCTCGGAAGGGTTTCGGTCAGAAGAGACCCAGTACTTC

v_gene: TRBV10-3
abundance: few
d_gene: NA
j_gene: TRBJ2-4
CDR3aa: CAIGDTLGDIQYF
CDR3nt: TGTGCCATCGGAGACACACTGGGGGACATTCAGTACTTC

v_gene: TRBV10-3
abundance: few
d_gene: NA
j_gene: TRBJ2-1
CDR3aa: CAISDSGAGSYNEQFF
CDR3nt: TGTGCCATCAGTGACTCGGGGGCCGGGTCCTACAATGAGCAGTTCTTC

v_gene: TRBV20-1
abundance: NA
d_gene: TRBD2
j_gene: TRBJ2-5
CDR3aa: CSARAYSGGALETQYF
CDR3nt: TGCAGTGCTAGAGCCTATAGCGGGGGGGCGTTGGAGACCCAGTACTTC

v_gene: TRBV10-3
abundance: few
d_gene: NA
j_gene: TRBJ2-7
CDR3aa: CAISEGGLTYEQYF
CDR3nt: TGTGCCATCAGTGAGGGAGGCCTAACATACGAGCAGTACTTC

v_gene: TRBV10-3
abundance: few
d_gene: TRBD1
j_gene: TRBJ2-7
CDR3aa: CAISEGTVYEQYF
CDR3nt: TGTGCCATCAGTGAAGGGACAGTCTACGAGCAGTACTTC

v_gene: TRBV7-8
abundance: few
d_gene: TRBD2
j_gene: TRBJ2-5
CDR3aa: CASSLASLAGGLRQYF
CDR3nt: TGTGCCAGCAGCTTAGCGTCCCTAGCGGGGGGGTTACGCCAGTACTTC

v_gene: TRBV20-1
abundance: few
d_gene: NA
j_gene: TRBJ2-7
CDR3aa: CSARPIPGVAYEQYF
CDR3nt: TGCAGTGCTAGACCCATCCCCGGGGTAGCCTACGAGCAGTACTTT

v_gene: TRBV20-1
abundance: few
d_gene: NA
j_gene: TRBJ2-7
CDR3aa: CSAREGQQIGNF
CDR3nt: TGCAGTGCTAGAGAGGGGCAGCAGATCGGGAACTTC